Sequencing of this T cell receptor beta chain was carried out in a study of blood T cell repertoires in COVID-19. Whole-study context: Italy, Spain and the United States were the sources of the convalescent and acute COVID-19 samples.

Germline loops: CDR1 MNHNS, CDR2 SASEGT. The V segment lost 8 bases and the J segment 7 bases; nucleotides outside the gene matches: 10. The CDR3 contains 14 residues. Original methodology: Amplification from reference gene primers served as the basis for estimated nucleated cell counts. Clones were read by immunoSEQ multiplex PCR, and TCRdb kept only the in-frame ones, dropping some. The V and J calls and clone size are taken from that table; D and trimming were inferred from the DNA. The sample has approximately 360,000 clones, 70% to 90% seen once; the top ten hold about 1.9%. Participant-given clinical history determined each cohort assignment.

The TCR sequence derives from a man in his forties in a cohort exposed to, infected with or recovered from COVID-19 (not recorded which). The V gene is TRBV6-1, the J gene TRBJ2-3; 9 bases agree with TRBD2. Sequencing was performed on PBMCs or T cells enriched from blood (not recorded which). CDR3 loop: CASSLAGRGNTQYF. Written as DNA, the CDR3 is TGTGCCAGCTCCCTAGCGGGAAGGGGAAATACGCAGTATTTT.